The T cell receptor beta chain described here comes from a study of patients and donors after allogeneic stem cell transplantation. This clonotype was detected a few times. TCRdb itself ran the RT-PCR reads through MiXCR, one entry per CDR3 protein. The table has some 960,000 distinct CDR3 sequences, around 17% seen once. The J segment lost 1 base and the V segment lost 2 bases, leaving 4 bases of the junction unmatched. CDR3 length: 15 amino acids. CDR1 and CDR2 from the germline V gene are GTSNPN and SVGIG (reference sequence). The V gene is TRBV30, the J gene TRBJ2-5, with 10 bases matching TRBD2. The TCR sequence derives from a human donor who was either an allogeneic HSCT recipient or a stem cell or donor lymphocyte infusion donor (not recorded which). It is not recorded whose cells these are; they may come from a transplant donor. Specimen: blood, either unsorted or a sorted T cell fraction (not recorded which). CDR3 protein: CAWSRASGSQETQYF. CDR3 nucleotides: TGTGCCTGGAGTAGGGCTAGCGGGAGCCAAGAGACCCAGTACTTC. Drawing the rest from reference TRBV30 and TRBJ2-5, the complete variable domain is SQTIHQWPATLVQPVGSPLSLECTVEGTSNPNLYWYRQAAGRGLQLLFYSVGIGQISSEVPQNLSASRPQDRQFILSSKKLLLSDSGFYLCAWSRASGSQETQYFGPGTRLLVL.